This T cell receptor (beta chain) was recovered during a study of cytomegalovirus exposure and HLA in healthy donors listed by TCRdb under 2017. The study in broad terms: In an earlier analysis of 450 to 750 of the donors, 250 to 350 Gb of sequence data and some 120 million unique TCR beta sequences from about 190 million T cells were reported. To predict cytomegalovirus infection status, the study brought together high-throughput TCR immunosequencing, statistical association of individual TCRs with disease status, and machine learning. The number of donors typed differed by locus, with roughly 629-640 for A, B, C, DRB1 and DQB1, 522 for DQA1, 606 for DPA1, and around 450 for DPB1. HLA typing included class I and class II loci at four-digit resolution. The genetic ancestry cluster associated with self-reported Caucasian donors included over 65% of the 350 to 500 genotyped donors. Roughly 5 DR-DQ haplotypes were handled as single units for association and clustering because linkage in the cohort was strong. In an earlier analysis of 500 to 650 of the donors, high-throughput TCR beta sequencing was used to judge whether each TCR beta V gene segment behaved as functional or pseudogenic. A later genetic analysis used genome-wide SNP genotypes for about three fifths of the 666 donors, treating that subset as a discovery cohort. Donor age, sex, ethnicity and CMV serostatus were compiled alongside the repertoire data. A separate validation cohort of roughly 120 different subjects was used in addition to the roughly 700-subject first cohort. The study used immunosequencing to profile the T cell repertoires of approximately 630 subjects and linked those repertoires to cytomegalovirus serostatus. A later analysis re-examined previously published TCR beta repertoires from 500 to 700 donors and added high-resolution HLA genotyping to investigate patterns of TCR occurrence. The study was designed to test whether signatures of past pathogen exposure could be identified by cataloging public T cell receptors. Approximately 300 gigabases of sequencing data and tens of millions of unique TCR sequences were included in an early release covering 550 to 650 HLA-typed donors. Among about 400 genotyped donors of the cohort, an average of roughly 230,000 unique TCR beta nucleotide sequences was sequenced per donor, of which roughly 17% were non-productive. Rather than drawing on any new phenotypic data, the later analysis identified candidate immune exposures from TCR beta sequences and the way those sequences occurred across donors. All discovery cohort repertoires had been generated on a single sequencing platform. Overall study results and their limits: In a later analysis, HLA-associated TCR beta chains showed more clonal expansion and lower generation probabilities than non-associated chains that were equally common. In a later analysis, the rate of TCR association differed among HLA loci, with DRB1 alleles having the most associated TCRs and HLA-C alleles having the fewest. Because HLA typing was unavailable for some donors at each locus, only the typed subset was used in association tests. Because counts were too low, about 15 rarely observed V segments, including chromosome 9 orphons, were left out of the earlier analysis of 587 of the donors. The classifier was reported to diagnose cytomegalovirus status with high specificity and sensitivity in both the original and validation cohorts. Compared with the 666-donor mean, donors in an Asian-associated ancestry cluster had fewer N-insertions in productive TCRs, according to a later genetic analysis. Some IMGT-functional V segments, including TRBV6-2 and TRBV6-3, could not be distinguished by the 87-base-pair reads and were therefore excluded. In vitro tests confirmed that a few of the cytomegalovirus-associated TCR beta chains recognize cytomegalovirus antigens. In this cohort, only TCR beta chains were sequenced, and detectable features were limited by the absence of alpha or paired-chain data. In a later analysis, 16,951 TCR beta sequences were associated with specific HLA alleles at a false discovery rate of 0.05. In a later analysis, most CMV-associated TCR beta chains were found to appear HLA-restricted, with HLA associations seemingly driven largely by CMV exposure. A further reported finding was that TCR beta sequences accurately predicted the HLA-A and HLA-B alleles for most subjects in the first cohort. The authors suggested that the approach could potentially be generalized to other disease states and immunological phenotypes. Broadly in line with IMGT annotations, most TCR beta V segments showed up in productive rearrangements about 90% or about 30% of the time in an earlier analysis of about 500 of the donors. While some public TCRs were present in many individuals, most TCR sequences turned up only very rarely across donors. An association between a missense DCLRE1C variant and V-gene and J-gene trimming of TCR beta chains was found in a later genetic analysis and replicated in an independent cohort. Roughly uniform sequencing depth across donors was assumed in presence/absence analyses, although this assumption may not hold. The study gave a list of about 150 TCR beta chains associated with cytomegalovirus. CMV serostatus was the only immune exposure information available for the cohort. Several of the top co-occurrence clusters appeared to be linked to parvovirus B19, influenza, CMV and Epstein-Barr virus, according to a later analysis. Correlated functional status among segregating V segments might be attributable to linkage disequilibrium, but an unknown experimental factor could not be ruled out. Assigning TCR associations to individual alleles was difficult when HLA alleles, especially DR and DQ, strongly co-occurred. A cluster of highly shared sequence variants was judged likely to be a technical artifact of the sequencing pipeline.

The cohort was made up of 500 to 850 healthy bone marrow donors. Cohort members were all nominally healthy when sampled, although unrecorded immune exposures were likely present. The donor was CMV seronegative and was included in the group of about 400 seronegative cohort members. Every donor gave a peripheral blood sample, and the peripheral blood mononuclear cells from that sample were used for TCR beta sequencing. Genomic DNA was extracted from the blood cell samples with the Qiagen DNeasy Blood Extraction Kit. Receptor libraries were prepared by the immunoSEQ multiplex PCR assay. A mixture of 60 forward primers for TCR Vbeta segments and 13 reverse primers for TCR Jbeta segments was used in the multiplex PCR. A multiplex PCR assay on genomic DNA amplified the CDR3 region of rearranged TCR beta genes. The Illumina HiSeq System was used to sequence the amplified TCR beta libraries as 87-base-pair reads. Processing in the source paper ran as follows. A later analysis tallied roughly 78 million unique TCR beta chains across the approximately 670 repertoires, and about 12 million of those chains were shared by two or more donors. Raw reads were error-corrected and collapsed into unique sequences by a nearest-neighbor algorithm in which closely related sequences were merged to remove PCR and sequencing errors. To assign V, D and J gene segments, CDR3 sequences were aligned to IMGT reference sequences. For a sequence to be retained, at least a six-nucleotide match to both a V gene segment and a J gene segment was required. A rearrangement counted as productive if the CDR3 had no stop codons and remained in frame with V and J, and every other rearrangement counted as non-productive. CDR3 was defined according to IMGT convention as the region running from the second conserved V-encoded cysteine to the conserved J-encoded phenylalanine. The earlier analysis of about 640 of the donors excluded any sequence lacking an unambiguous match to a single V gene segment. In an earlier analysis of approximately 610 of the donors, V segments were called functional above 56.7% productive rearrangements and were called segregating when the between-donor standard deviation exceeded 5%. A statistical classification framework was built to diagnose cytomegalovirus status from the catalog of TCR beta chain sequences. In a later analysis, V and J genes were assigned by comparing TCR nucleotide sequences against IMGT/GENE-DB human TR gene sequences. In a later analysis, CDR3 sequences and most-parsimonious VDJ recombination scenarios were assigned using the TCRdist pipeline. In a later analysis, each TCR beta chain was defined by its CDR3 amino acid sequence together with its V-gene family, and reads without a unique V-gene family were excluded. To address suspected cross-contamination and a sequencing artifact, a later analysis removed 550 to 750 highly shared, low-generation-probability nucleotide sequences. For each public chain, a later analysis derived a clonal expansion index from normalized ranks of inferred template counts within each repertoire. In a later analysis, generation probabilities were computed using a VDJ recombination model fitted to out-of-frame rearrangements, and the results were checked against IGoR. In a later analysis, TCR-TCR, TCR-HLA and TCR-CMV co-occurrence was scored with hypergeometric tests, and a repertoire-size bias correction was applied to TCR pairs. False discovery rates were estimated in a later analysis by permuting HLA or CMV assignments 20 times. In a later analysis, co-occurring TCRs were grouped with DBSCAN, and TCRdist sequence similarity was added when clustering was performed within HLA-allele-positive subsets. Repertoires with fewer than 30,000 or more than 120,000 public chains, plus five repertoires with anomalous nucleotide sharing, were excluded from co-occurrence clustering. Sourced from immuneACCESS, this table was stored by TCRdb with only in-frame sequences that have V and J called. A share of the clones is absent; for the studies checked, an unresolved V gene accounts for under half, and the remainder has no known explanation. V, J and clone size derive from that table, while D and trimming were established from the DNA sequence. The table held for this sample gives about 130,000 clones. The top ten clones comprise about 1.7% of the sample.

Worth noting for this clone: Its antigen is currently not known.

CDR1 and CDR2, looked up from the germline V gene, are SGHRS and YFSETQ. Its CDR3 holds 15 amino acids, cysteine through phenylalanine. Only the CDR3 portion is preserved as DNA: 45 bases, with reading frame beginning at the first base. After removal of 2 bases from V and 4 bases from J, the junction retains 6 bases not matched to a gene. The TCR comes from a man younger than 35 in good health and CMV-seronegative. Sequenced sample: PBMCs. The receptor chain draws on TRBV5-1 and TRBJ1-1; 9 middle bases align to TRBD1. The nucleotide sequence reads as follows: TGCGCCAGCAGCTTCCAGGGACAGGGAAGCACTGAAGCTTTCTTT. The resulting protein is CASSFQGQGSTEAFF.